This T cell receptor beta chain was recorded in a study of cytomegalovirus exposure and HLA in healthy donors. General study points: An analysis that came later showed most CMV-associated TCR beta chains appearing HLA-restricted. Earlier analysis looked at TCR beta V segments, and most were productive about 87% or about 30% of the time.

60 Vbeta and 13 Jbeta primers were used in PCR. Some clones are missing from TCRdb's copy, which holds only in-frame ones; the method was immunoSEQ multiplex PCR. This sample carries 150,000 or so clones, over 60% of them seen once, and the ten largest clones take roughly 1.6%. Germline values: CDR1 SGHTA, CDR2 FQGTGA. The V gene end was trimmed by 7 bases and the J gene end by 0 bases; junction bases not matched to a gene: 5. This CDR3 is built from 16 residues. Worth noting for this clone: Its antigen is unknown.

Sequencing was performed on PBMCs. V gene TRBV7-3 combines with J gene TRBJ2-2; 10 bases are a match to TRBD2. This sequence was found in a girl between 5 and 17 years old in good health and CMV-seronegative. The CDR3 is CASTLAGAPNTGELFF. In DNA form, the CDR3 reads TGTGCCAGCACTCTAGCGGGGGCCCCGAACACCGGGGAGCTGTTTTTT.